This T cell receptor (beta chain) was captured by sequencing in a study of cytomegalovirus exposure and HLA in healthy donors. To note about this clone: Its antigen is not known.

Regarding the study as a whole: In all likelihood, a cluster of highly shared sequence variants was a sequencing artifact. TCR beta chain V- and J-gene trimming was linked, in a later analysis, to a missense variant in DCLRE1C.

The PCR ran on 60 Vbeta and 13 Jbeta primers. Here immunoSEQ multiplex PCR was the method, and the copy in TCRdb shows in-frame clones only, minus some. The sample shows 40,000 or so clones, about 85% of them seen only once. Germline V gene sequence: CDR1 MNHNS, CDR2 SASEGT. The trim removed 7 bases at V and 9 bases at J, leaving 15 bases unmatched. The CDR3 spans 15 residues. Material for sequencing was PBMCs. This chain connects TRBV6-1 to TRBJ2-5, with 9 bases fitting TRBD1. The TCR was taken from a woman aged 35 to 49 in good health and CMV-seropositive. The CDR3 loop reads CASIIEGTGSCPQYF. As DNA, the CDR3 is TGTGCCAGCATAATCGAGGGGACAGGGTCGTGCCCCCAGTACTTC.